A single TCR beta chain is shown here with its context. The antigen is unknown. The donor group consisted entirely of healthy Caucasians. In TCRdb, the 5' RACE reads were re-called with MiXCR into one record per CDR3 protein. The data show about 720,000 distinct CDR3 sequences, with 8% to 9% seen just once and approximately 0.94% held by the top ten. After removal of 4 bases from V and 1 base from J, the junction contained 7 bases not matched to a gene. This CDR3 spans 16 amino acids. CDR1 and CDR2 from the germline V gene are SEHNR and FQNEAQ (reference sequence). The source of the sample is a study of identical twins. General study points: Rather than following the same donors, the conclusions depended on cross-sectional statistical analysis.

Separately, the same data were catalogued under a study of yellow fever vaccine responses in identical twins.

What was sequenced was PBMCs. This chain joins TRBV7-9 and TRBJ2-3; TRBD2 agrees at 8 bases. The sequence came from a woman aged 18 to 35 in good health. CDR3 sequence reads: CASSSNRGGGTDTQYF. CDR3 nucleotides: TGTGCCAGCAGCTCGAACCGGGGGGGAGGCACAGATACGCAGTATTTT.